This is a list of T cell receptor beta chains from one sample in a study of T cell changes during pregnancy in multiple sclerosis. Some clones are missing from TCRdb's copy, which holds only in-frame ones; the method was immunoSEQ multiplex PCR. The data hold about 75,000 clones, with approximately 95% observed a single time. Sequencing used CD4+ T cells from peripheral blood mononuclear cells, obtained after pregnancy. These receptors came from a female donor with multiple sclerosis, enrolled in a pregnancy study. Both conserved end residues are part of each CDR3. D genes are given only for firm matches. Clone size is given for some rows only: seen once, a few or many times, or a class if the clone is expanded.

>TRBD1|.|TRBV28|TRBJ2-4
TGTGCCAGCAGTGGGCCAGGGGGCGCGGGGAACATTCAGTACTTC
CASSGPGGAGNIQYF
>.|.|TRBV18|TRBJ2-7
TGTGCCAGCTCACCTCTCCCCCAGGGAAACGAGCAGTACTTC
CASSPLPQGNEQYF
>TRBD1|.|TRBV15|TRBJ2-7
TGTGCCACCAGCAGAGTACAGGGGGGAACCTACGAGCAGTACTTC
CATSRVQGGTYEQYF
>.|.|TRBV19|TRBJ1-5
TGTGCCAGTAGTATATCAGATAGCAATCAGCCCCAGCATTTT
CASSISDSNQPQHF
>TRBD1|once|TRBV2|TRBJ2-5
TGTGCCAGAAAGGGACAGGGGTACCAAGAGACCCAGTACTTC
CARKGQGYQETQYF
>TRBD1|.|TRBV28|TRBJ2-3
TGTGCCAGCAGCTTTTTCTGGACAGGGCATAACACAGATACGCAGTATTTT
CASSFFWTGHNTDTQYF
>TRBD2|.|TRBV9|TRBJ2-7
TGTGCCAGCAGCCCTAGCGGGGCTAGGAGCTCCTACGAGCAGTACTTC
CASSPSGARSSYEQYF
>TRBD1|.|TRBV6-6|TRBJ2-3
TGTGCCAGCAGCGGACAGGGGGCAGATACGCAGTATTTT
CASSGQGADTQYF
>.|.|TRBV7-2|TRBJ1-1
TGTGCCAGCAGCTTATCGAAGGCGGACACTGAAGCTTTCTTT
CASSLSKADTEAFF
>TRBD1|.|TRBV28|TRBJ1-1
TGTGCCAGCAGCCAATGGACAGGGGGAGACACTGAAGCTTTCTTT
CASSQWTGGDTEAFF
>.|.|TRBV27|TRBJ2-3
TGTGCCAGCAGTTTATCAGGACTAAACACAGATACGCAGTATTTT
CASSLSGLNTDTQYF
>TRBD1|.|TRBV27|TRBJ2-4
TGTGCCAGCAGTTCGAACAGGGACAGGGTCCTCCAAAACATTCAGTACTTC
CASSSNRDRVLQNIQYF
>.|.|TRBV11-1|TRBJ2-1
TGTGCCAGCAGCTTAGCAGGGACTTATCTGGGGGGTGAGCAGTTCTTC
CASSLAGTYLGGEQFF
>.|.|TRBV27|TRBJ2-3
TGTGCCAGCAGCTTAAGGGTCTTAGGGGGGGGTTCCGATACGCAGTATTTT
CASSLRVLGGGSDTQYF
>.|.|TRBV30|TRBJ2-2
TGTGCCTGGAGCTTGGGGCGGAACACCGGGGAGCTGTTTTTT
CAWSLGRNTGELFF
>TRBD1|.|TRBV19|TRBJ1-3
TGTGCCAGTAGTTCCCCCACAGGGGGTACCTCCACCTCTGGAAACACCATATATTTT
CASSSPTGGTSTSGNTIYF
>TRBD1|once|TRBV18|TRBJ1-1
TGTGCCAGCTCAGCGACAGGGGGGACTGAAGCTTTCTTT
CASSATGGTEAFF
>TRBD2|once|TRBV7-7|TRBJ2-1
TGTGCTAGCAGCTTACTAGCGGGAGCCCCCAATGAGCAGTTCTTC
CASSLLAGAPNEQFF
>TRBD2|.|TRBV10-3|TRBJ2-2
TGTGCCATCAGTGAGCCGGGACTAGCGGTTCGGGGGGAGCTGTTTTTT
CAISEPGLAVRGELFF
>TRBD2|.|TRBV2|TRBJ2-5
TGTGCCAGCAGCCCGGGGGGGAGGTTAGAGACCCAGTACTTC
CASSPGGRLETQYF
>.|.|TRBV15|TRBJ2-7
TGTGCCACCAGCAGAGATCCACCAGGGCCCCTAGCCTACGAGCAGTACTTC
CATSRDPPGPLAYEQYF
>.|.|TRBV18|TRBJ2-7
TGTGCCAGCTCACCCATTAGCCAGGGGGGCGAGCAGTACTTC
CASSPISQGGEQYF
>TRBD1|.|TRBV28|TRBJ2-5
TGTGCCAGCAGTTTACTAGGGACAGGGGGCAGAGAGACCCAGTACTTC
CASSLLGTGGRETQYF
>TRBD2|.|TRBV19|TRBJ2-1
TGTGCCAGTAGAAGTAGCGGGAGTAAAAATGAGCAGTTCTTC
CASRSSGSKNEQFF
>.|.|TRBV28|TRBJ2-1
TGTGCCAGCACTTTGGGGGCTGAGCAGTTCTTC
CASTLGAEQFF
>.|.|TRBV2|TRBJ2-5
TGTGCCAGCAGCCTGACTCCCCAAGAGACCCAGTACTTC
CASSLTPQETQYF
>.|.|TRBV19|TRBJ2-3
TGTGCCAGTACCGTGATGGGGGCGGGCACAGATACGCAGTATTTT
CASTVMGAGTDTQYF
>.|.|TRBV6-1|TRBJ2-7
TGTGCCAGCAGCCCCAGGACAGTACCCTACGAGCAGTACTTC
CASSPRTVPYEQYF
>.|.|TRBV10-3|TRBJ1-3
TGTGCCACCGCGGGCAGAGCCCTGCATGGAAACACCATATATTTT
CATAGRALHGNTIYF
>TRBD1|once|TRBV2|TRBJ2-2
TGTGCCAGCAGGTTACAGGGGCGGAACACCGGGGAGCTGTTTTTT
CASRLQGRNTGELFF
>.|.|TRBV19|TRBJ2-7
TGTGCCAGTAGTATGAGTCAGGGAACTTCCTACGAGCAGTACTTC
CASSMSQGTSYEQYF
>TRBD2|.|TRBV18|TRBJ2-1
TGTGCCAGCTCACCACTCGGCGCCACTAGCGGGGGCAATGAGCAGTTCTTC
CASSPLGATSGGNEQFF
>TRBD2|.|TRBV11-3|TRBJ2-1
TGTGCCAGCAGCTCGGGACTAGCGGGAGATTTGAGTGAGCAGTTCTTC
CASSSGLAGDLSEQFF
>.|.|TRBV19|TRBJ2-6
TGTGCCAGCTTCCGGGGGTACGGCCGCTCTGGGGCCAACGTCCTGACTTTC
CASFRGYGRSGANVLTF
>.|.|TRBV6-5|TRBJ2-5
TGTGCCAGCAGTTACTCCAGGGGCCAAGAGACCCAGTACTTC
CASSYSRGQETQYF
>.|few|TRBV14|TRBJ1-1
TGTGCCAGCAGCCAAGATAACAGAAAGAACACTGAAGCTTTCTTT
CASSQDNRKNTEAFF
>TRBD2|.|TRBV7-9|TRBJ2-1
TGTGCCAGCAGCTACTCTCGGACTAGCGGTTACAATGAGCAGTTCTTC
CASSYSRTSGYNEQFF
>.|.|TRBV6-5|TRBJ1-2
TGTGCCAGCAGTTCGATGAGGGCCAGTAACTATGGCTACACCTTC
CASSSMRASNYGYTF
>TRBD1|.|TRBV4-2|TRBJ2-6
TGTGCCAGCAGCCAAGTGGGGACAGGAGGCGTGGGGAACTCTGGGGCCAACGTCCTGACTTTC
CASSQVGTGGVGNSGANVLTF
>.|.|TRBV7-8|TRBJ2-1
TGTGCCAGCAGCGCCCGGGGCAATGAGCAGTTCTTC
CASSARGNEQFF
>TRBD1|.|TRBV2|TRBJ2-3
TGTGCCAGCAGTGACGCCCACAGGGGGTTGGATACGCAGTATTTT
CASSDAHRGLDTQYF
>.|.|TRBV6-1|TRBJ2-7
TGTGCCAGCAGTTTTGGACTCCAGCAGGCCGAGCAGTACTTC
CASSFGLQQAEQYF
>TRBD2|.|TRBV29-1|TRBJ2-7
TGCAGCGCAACCCTAGCGGGAGGGTACGAGCAGTACTTC
CSATLAGGYEQYF
>TRBD1|.|TRBV29-1|TRBJ2-5
TGCAGCGTTGAATTCGGACAGGGGTTCGCGGCCCAGTACTTC
CSVEFGQGFAAQYF
>.|few|TRBV10-3|TRBJ1-1
TGTGCCATCAGTACGACAGGGAACACTGAAGCTTTCTTT
CAISTTGNTEAFF
>TRBD1|.|TRBV18|TRBJ2-1
TGTGCCAGCTCACCACGGGACAGGATCTCCTACAATGAGCAGTTCTTC
CASSPRDRISYNEQFF
>TRBD1|.|TRBV29-1|TRBJ1-1
TGCAGCGTGTTGACAGGGCCCCTACCTCCTGAAGCTTTCTTT
CSVLTGPLPPEAFF
>TRBD1|.|TRBV5-1|TRBJ1-5
TGCGCCAGCAGCCCGGGGACAGGGGGCCCCTATAGCAATCAGCCCCAGCATTTT
CASSPGTGGPYSNQPQHF
>TRBD2|.|TRBV29-1|TRBJ2-1
TGCAGCGTTGATACTAGCGGGGTATACAATGAGCAGTTCTTC
CSVDTSGVYNEQFF
>TRBD1|.|TRBV11-1|TRBJ2-2
TGTGCCAGCAGCCGAACAGGGGACACCGGGGAGCTGTTTTTT
CASSRTGDTGELFF
>TRBD1|.|TRBV28|TRBJ1-1
TGTGCCAGCAGTCAAGACAGGGGGCGGGACGCTGAAGCTTTCTTT
CASSQDRGRDAEAFF
>TRBD2|.|TRBV28|TRBJ2-5
TGTGCCAGCAGTGGTCTTAGCGGGAGGGCGGAAGAGCAGTACTTC
CASSGLSGRAEEQYF
>TRBD1|.|TRBV7-8|TRBJ2-3
TGTGCCAGCAGCCGCGTTCGGGACAGGGGGCAAGATACGCAGTATTTT
CASSRVRDRGQDTQYF
>TRBD2|.|TRBV5-5|TRBJ2-7
TGTGCCAGCAGCACCCTTAGCGGGAGGGCCGTGTACGAGCAGTACTTC
CASSTLSGRAVYEQYF
>TRBD2|.|TRBV7-9|TRBJ2-7
TGTGCCAGCAGCTTAGTGGTGGGAGGGCAAGAGCAGTACTTC
CASSLVVGGQEQYF
>.|.|TRBV19|TRBJ1-5
TGTGCCAGTAGCGTTCGGGACACCCCCAAGCATTTT
CASSVRDTPKHF
>TRBD1|.|TRBV6-1|TRBJ2-1
TGTGCCAGCAGAAGGGACAGTTCCTACAATGAGCAGTTCTTC
CASRRDSSYNEQFF
>TRBD1|.|TRBV2|TRBJ2-7
TGTGCCAGCAGTGAACGGACAGGGCCCTACGAGCAGTACTTC
CASSERTGPYEQYF
>.|.|TRBV9|TRBJ2-5
TGTGCCAGCAGCGTCGGAGGGAGTAATCTACAAGAGACCCAGTACTTC
CASSVGGSNLQETQYF
>TRBD1|once|TRBV28|TRBJ2-7
TGTGCCAGCAGTTCCCCCCGGGGATCGACAGGGGGAATCTACGAGCAGTACTTC
CASSSPRGSTGGIYEQYF